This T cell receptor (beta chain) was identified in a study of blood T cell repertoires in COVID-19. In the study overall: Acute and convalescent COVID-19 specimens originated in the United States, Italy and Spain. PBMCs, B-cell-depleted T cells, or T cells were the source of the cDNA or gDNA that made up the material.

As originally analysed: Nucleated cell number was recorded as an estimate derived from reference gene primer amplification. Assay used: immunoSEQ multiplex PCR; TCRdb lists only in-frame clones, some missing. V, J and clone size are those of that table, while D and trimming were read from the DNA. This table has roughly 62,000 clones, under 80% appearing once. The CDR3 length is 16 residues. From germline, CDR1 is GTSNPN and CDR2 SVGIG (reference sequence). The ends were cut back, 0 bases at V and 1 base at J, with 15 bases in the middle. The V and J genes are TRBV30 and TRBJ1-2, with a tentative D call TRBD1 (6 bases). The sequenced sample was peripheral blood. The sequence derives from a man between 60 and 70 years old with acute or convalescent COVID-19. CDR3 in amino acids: CAWSVVRGGFNYGYTF. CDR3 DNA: TGTGCCTGGAGTGTAGTACGAGGGGGATTTAACTATGGCTACACCTTC.